The 24 T cell receptor beta chains below were found in one sample sequenced in a study of siplizumab effects on memory and regulatory T cells. Only in-frame clones appear in the TCRdb table, and some are missing; sequencing was by immunoSEQ multiplex PCR. The sample lists about 100,000 clones; approximately 94% were seen once. Sequencing input: non-Treg CD4+ T cells sorted from blood. The source is a human donor in good health.

This chain joins TRBV2 and TRBJ2-7, with TRBD2 matching 9 bases. This CDR3 spans 17 amino acids. The trim removed 10 bases at V and 0 bases at J, leaving 16 bases unmatched. Germline loops: CDR1 SNHLY, CDR2 FYNNEI. The CDR3 loop is CATKASGTLKSSYEQYF. CDR3 nucleotides: TGTGCCACCAAGGCTAGCGGGACTTTAAAATCCTCCTACGAGCAGTACTTC.

The rearrangement uses TRBV2 and TRBJ1-5; D might be TRBD1 (6 bases). Trimming pared 7 bases from V and 6 bases from J, leaving 13 bases between. The CDR3 loop spans 13 amino acids. Germline V gene lookup returns CDR1 SNHLY and CDR2 FYNNEI. Here the CDR3 DNA reads TGTGCCAGCATAGGGGGGCAGGGTCAGCCCCAGCATTTT. Protein sequence: CASIGGQGQPQHF.

The CDR3, as DNA: TGTGCCAGCAGCTTACAGGGGGGGACTGAAGCTTTCTTT. This encodes CASSLQGGTEAFF. The chain combines TRBV11-3 with TRBJ1-1; TRBD1 agrees at 7 bases. V was pared by 2 bases and J by 5 bases, with 2 bases of the junction left unmatched. Germline CDR1 reads SGHNT; CDR2 reads YENEEA. The CDR3 has 13 residues.

V usage is TRBV7-3 and J usage is TRBJ1-1; TRBD1 matches at 7 bases. The CDR3 has 15 residues. The trim removed 5 bases at V and 3 bases at J, leaving 9 bases unmatched. Germline lookup yields CDR1 SGHTA and CDR2 FQGTGA. The CDR3 region is CASSPRGREDTEAFF. DNA of the CDR3: TGTGCCAGCAGCCCTAGGGGGCGCGAAGACACTGAAGCTTTCTTT.

This clone appeared a few times. CDR3 in amino acids: CASSDAGARETQYF. The CDR3 DNA follows: TGCGCCAGCAGTGATGCAGGGGCGAGGGAGACCCAGTACTTC. J is TRBJ2-5 and V is TRBV10-1; a possible D gene is TRBD1 (6 bases). Germline V gene lookup returns CDR1 WNHNN and CDR2 SYGVQD (reference sequence). CDR3 length: 14 amino acids. V gave up 3 bases and J gave up 5 bases, with 13 bases separating them.

The V gene is TRBV6-6, the J gene TRBJ2-3, with TRBD1 identical over 8 bases. In germline, CDR1 is MNHNY, CDR2 SVGAGI (reference sequence). Losses at the gene ends were 6 bases for V and 5 bases for J; bases not matched to a gene: 4. CDR3 size: 13 residues. Here the CDR3 DNA reads TGTGCCAGCAGGCAGGGGGCTGAAGATACGCAGTATTTT. This gives the protein CASRQGAEDTQYF.

The chain joins TRBV7-3 to TRBJ2-2, with 8 positions matching TRBD2. Germline CDR1 and CDR2: SGHTA and FQGTGA. The CDR3 extends over 14 amino acids. The V segment lost 1 base and the J segment 5 bases; nucleotides outside the gene matches: 0. CDR3 in DNA: TGTGCCAGCAGCTTAAAGCGGGAGACCGGGGAGCTGTTTTTT. It specifies CASSLKRETGELFF.

The chain joins TRBV7-8 to TRBJ2-7; the D call may be TRBD1 or TRBD2 (5 bases each). The CDR3 is 18 residues long. The V gene's germline CDR1 is SGHVS and CDR2 FQNEAQ. Trimming pared 0 bases from V and 1 base from J, leaving 19 bases between. Here the CDR3 reads CASSLAVIVNGGSYEQYF. Here the CDR3 DNA reads TGTGCCAGCAGCTTAGCGGTAATTGTCAATGGGGGATCCTACGAGCAGTACTTC.

DNA for the CDR3: TGTGCCAGCAGCCTTTACAGGGCTAACATTCAGTACTTC. This gives the protein CASSLYRANIQYF. This sequence joins TRBV7-2 and TRBJ2-4; D perhaps matches TRBD1 (6 bases). Deletions cut 5 bases from V and 7 bases from J, with 12 bases between. The CDR3 sequence is 13 residues long. The germline CDR1 and CDR2 sequences are SGHTA and FQGNSA.

The chain is built from TRBV19 and TRBJ2-2; TRBD2 agrees at 13 bases. The CDR3 is made up of 19 amino acids. Germline CDR1 and CDR2: LNHDA and SQIVND (reference sequence). V shed 5 bases and J 1 base; nucleotides not matched to a gene: 10. Here the CDR3 DNA reads TGTGCCAGTAGTGGGACTAGCGGGATAAGAATTGGGAACACCGGGGAGCTGTTTTTT. This translates into CASSGTSGIRIGNTGELFF.

V gene TRBV4-2 combines with J gene TRBJ2-3; 7 bases agree with TRBD1. The CDR3 sequence is 15 residues long. The J segment lost 3 bases and the V segment lost 2 bases, leaving 5 bases of the junction unmatched. Germline CDR1 and CDR2: LGHNA and YNFKEQ. CDR3 in DNA: TGTGCCAGCAGCCAATGGGGACAGAGTACAGATACGCAGTATTTT. Translation: CASSQWGQSTDTQYF.

The chain uses TRBV2 and TRBJ2-7, with D maybe TRBD1 (5 bases). CDR1 SNHLY and CDR2 FYNNEI come from the germline V gene. This CDR3 is built from 12 residues. The V end was cut by 6 bases, the J end by 4 bases, with 10 bases between. This CDR3 is CASREQDYEQYF. The DNA for the CDR3 is TGTGCCAGCAGAGAACAGGATTACGAGCAGTACTTC.

The chain joins TRBV29-1 to TRBJ2-5; D remains unclear. This CDR3 is built from 15 residues. Germline CDR1 reads SQVTM; CDR2 reads ANQGSEA. V was shortened by 7 bases and J by 5 bases, with 23 bases between the two germline ends. CDR3 region: CSAVPSVGPQETQYF. CDR3 DNA: TGCAGCGCTGTCCCCTCTGTGGGTCCCCAGGAGACCCAGTACTTC.

The rearrangement links TRBV28 to TRBJ1-1; D gene ambiguous. The V and J ends lost 4 bases and 5 bases respectively, with 17 bases between them. This CDR3 region has 15 residues. Looked up from germline, CDR1 is MDHEN and CDR2 is SYDVKM. The CDR3 reads CASSSFRTRETEAFF. CDR3 DNA: TGTGCCAGCAGTTCATTCAGAACCCGAGAAACTGAAGCTTTCTTT.

The chain recombines TRBV6-1 with TRBJ2-4; D gene ambiguous. V lost 1 base to trimming and J lost 0 bases, with 4 bases between them. The germline V gene encodes CDR1 MNHNS and CDR2 SASEGT. This CDR3 region has 14 residues. The CDR3 region has the DNA TGTGCCAGCAGTGAAGTTCGAGCCAAAAACATTCAGTACTTC. Residues: CASSEVRAKNIQYF.

The chain links TRBV28 to TRBJ1-4; D possibly corresponds to TRBD1 (5 bases). Trimming took 7 bases from V and 0 from J, leaving 15 bases between them. This CDR3 contains 16 residues. Germline-derived CDR1 and CDR2 are MDHEN and SYDVKM. The CDR3 is CASKNTGATTNEKLFF. CDR3 DNA sequence: TGTGCCAGCAAAAATACCGGGGCCACAACTAATGAAAAACTGTTTTTT.

The chain couples TRBV7-2 to TRBJ2-6; D is ambiguous. V lost 1 base and J lost 0, with 1 base in between. CDR1 is SGHTA and CDR2 is FQGNSA in the germline V gene. The CDR3 runs to 14 residues. CDR3 loop: CASSLVSGANVLTF. CDR3 nucleotides: TGTGCCAGCAGCTTAGTCTCTGGGGCCAACGTCCTGACTTTC.

The CDR3 DNA reads TGTGCCAGCAGTTACATCCAGCCACATAATTCACCCCTCCACTTT. This translates into CASSYIQPHNSPLHF. The chain combines TRBV6-6 with TRBJ1-6; D is uncertain. This CDR3 has 15 amino acids. Per the germline V gene, CDR1 is MNHNY and CDR2 is SVGAGI (reference sequence). Trimming took 2 bases from V and 5 from J, leaving 10 bases between them.

This chain connects TRBV5-1 to TRBJ2-2; no clear D. The CDR3 covers 13 residues. The V gene's germline CDR1 is SGHRS and CDR2 YFSETQ. Trimming pared 4 bases from V and 1 base from J, leaving 5 bases between. CDR3 amino acids: CASSAGNTGELFF. DNA of the CDR3: TGCGCCAGCAGCGCCGGGAACACCGGGGAGCTGTTTTTT. The full variable domain, its missing parts supplied by reference TRBV5-1 and TRBJ2-2, is KAGVTQTPRYLIKTRGQQVTLSCSPISGHRSVSWYQQTPGQGLQFLFEYFSETQRNKGNFPGRFSGRQFSNSRSEMNVSTLELGDSALYLCASSAGNTGELFFGEGSRLTVL.

The chain couples TRBV6-6 to TRBJ2-1, with 9 bases aligning to TRBD2. This CDR3 spans 16 amino acids. V dropped 2 bases and J dropped 3; count of bases not matched to a gene: 5. Germline assignment: CDR1 MNHNY and CDR2 SVGAGI (reference sequence). The CDR3 spells CASSYRREGNYNEQFF. The CDR3, as DNA: TGTGCCAGCAGTTACAGGCGGGAGGGAAACTACAATGAGCAGTTCTTC.

Remarks on this clone: The sample holds other DNA sequences that translate to the same CDR3. The chain combines TRBV19 with TRBJ2-4; D unresolved. This CDR3 is built from 14 residues. The germline V gene encodes CDR1 LNHDA and CDR2 SQIVND (reference sequence). Trimming took off 1 base at V and 2 bases at J, with 6 bases between the two ends. The CDR3 nucleotides read TGTGCCAGTAGTATAGCCGGTACCAAAAACATTCAGTACTTC. Encoded protein: CASSIAGTKNIQYF.

The chain carries TRBV7-6 and TRBJ2-7; unclear D gene. Trimming took off 0 bases at V and 0 bases at J, with 9 bases between the two ends. The CDR3 has 15 amino acids. CDR1 is SGHVS and CDR2 is FNYEAQ in the germline V gene. The CDR3 DNA reads as TGTGCCAGCAGCTTAGCGCTCCGGAGCTCCTACGAGCAGTACTTC. It is translated as CASSLALRSSYEQYF.

This clone has just one count. This chain uses TRBV2 with TRBJ2-3, with 8 bases matching TRBD2. From germline, CDR1 is SNHLY and CDR2 FYNNEI. J lost 6 bases, V lost 6 bases, and 11 bases had no gene match. This CDR3 has 15 residues. CDR3 nucleotide sequence: TGTGCCAGCAGATCAACTAGCGGCAACGTGGATACGCAGTATTTT. Translated: CASRSTSGNVDTQYF.

The chain is built from TRBV2 and TRBJ2-1, with D perhaps TRBD2 (6 bases). The CDR3 is 16 residues long. With 7 bases removed from V and 0 bases from J, the gap between germline ends came to 16 bases. Germline CDR1 and CDR2: SNHLY and FYNNEI. CDR3 DNA sequence: TGTGCCAGCAACCTGAGAGGCGGGAACTCCTACAATGAGCAGTTCTTC. As protein: CASNLRGGNSYNEQFF.